The 13 T cell receptor beta chains in this list originate from one sample, sequenced in a study of blood T cell repertoires in COVID-19. Data came from immunoSEQ multiplex PCR; TCRdb stores just in-frame clones and leaves some out. The sample carries 180,000 or so clones, roughly 82% recorded once. The sequenced sample consisted of PBMCs or T cells enriched from blood (not recorded which). These receptors all come from a man aged 45-65 years who had recovered from COVID-19.

The V call is TRBV28, the J call TRBJ1-2; D is perhaps TRBD1 (6 bases). V lost 1 base to trimming and J lost 6 bases, with 12 bases between them. The germline V gene encodes CDR1 MDHEN and CDR2 SYDVKM. This CDR3 region has 14 residues. DNA for the CDR3: TGTGCCAGCAGTTTATTAGTGGGGGCGGATGGCTACACCTTC. It specifies CASSLLVGADGYTF.

CDR3 amino acids: CASSQDDATGGYTF. The CDR3 coding sequence is TGTGCCAGCAGCCAAGATGATGCGACGGGGGGCTACACCTTC. This chain links TRBV3-1 (or the pseudogene TRBV3-2) with TRBJ1-2, with D uncertain. Trimming took 0 bases from V and 8 from J, leaving 13 bases between them. The germline gives CDR1 LGHDT, CDR2 YNNKEL (reference sequence). This CDR3 contains 14 residues.

This clone was observed a single time. This chain links TRBV29-1 with TRBJ2-3; 8 nucleotides align to TRBD1. The CDR3 is 15 residues long. V shed 7 bases and J 3 bases; nucleotides not matched to a gene: 12. Germline V gene sequence: CDR1 SQVTM, CDR2 ANQGSEA. The DNA of the CDR3 is TGCAGCGCCAACTCGCCTTACAGGGGGACAGATACGCAGTATTTT. Its protein is CSANSPYRGTDTQYF.

The J gene is TRBJ2-7, the V gene TRBV28; TRBD2 matches 7 bases. Trimming removed 2 bases from V and 6 bases from J; junction bases left unmatched: 7. The CDR3 covers 14 residues. Germline V gene data show CDR1 as MDHEN and CDR2 as SYDVKM. The CDR3 DNA reads as TGTGCCAGCAGTTTAACTTGGACTAGTCGCGAGCAGTACTTC. It yields the protein CASSLTWTSREQYF.

The sample holds a few counts of this clone. The rearrangement joins TRBV24-1 to TRBJ1-4, with D unclear. The CDR3 consists of 14 residues. The V end was cut by 4 bases, the J end by 0 bases, with 5 bases between. Germline assignment: CDR1 KGHDR and CDR2 SFDVKD. In DNA, the CDR3 is TGTGCCACCAGTGACCCTTCAACTAATGAAAAACTGTTTTTT. Translation: CATSDPSTNEKLFF.

This clone was observed a handful of times. The chain has TRBV2 and TRBJ1-2, with 9 positions matching TRBD1. The CDR3 covers 12 residues. Germline V CDR1 and CDR2: SNHLY, FYNNEI. With V trimmed by 5 bases and J by 10 bases, 5 bases remained unmatched. This CDR3 reads CASSLGTGTYTF. In DNA form, the CDR3 reads TGTGCCAGCAGTCTAGGGACAGGGACCTACACCTTC.

This chain connects TRBV21-1 to TRBJ2-3; TRBD2, the table's D call, lacks a check against the DNA. TRBV21-1 is a known pseudogene. The CDR3 sequence is 16 residues long. CDR3 sequence reads: CASSSLGLSLGDTQYF. The CDR3 DNA is TGTGCCAGCAGCAGCCTGGGACTTTCCCTCGGAGATACGCAGTATTTT.

The chain combines TRBV13 with TRBJ1-4; maybe TRBD1 (5 bases). The V end lost 4 bases, the J end lost 5 bases, and 17 bases lay between the germline ends. The CDR3 runs to 16 residues. Per germline, CDR1 PRHDT and CDR2 FYEKMQ (reference sequence). The CDR3 DNA sequence: TGTGCCAGCAGCTCATACGCACAGGTCCGAAATGAAAAACTGTTTTTT. The encoded protein is CASSSYAQVRNEKLFF.

The gene calls are TRBV28 and TRBJ1-1; 8 nucleotides match TRBD1. The CDR3 is 14 amino acids. Germline V lookup: CDR1 MDHEN, CDR2 SYDVKM. V trimming: 6 bases; J trimming: 5 bases; junction bases outside the gene matches: 8. The CDR3 reads CASSPGGVGTEAFF. The CDR3 DNA is TGTGCCAGCAGCCCAGGGGGCGTGGGTACTGAAGCTTTCTTT.

The CDR3 protein is CATYTGGTEAFF. As DNA, the CDR3 is TGTGCCACCTATACAGGGGGCACTGAAGCTTTCTTT. The rearrangement joins TRBV28 to TRBJ1-1; TRBD1 agrees at 8 bases. This CDR3 has 12 residues. Germline V CDR1 and CDR2: MDHEN, SYDVKM. V gave up 10 bases and J gave up 4 bases; unmatched junction bases: 5.

This chain links TRBV9 with TRBJ2-3; TRBD2 matches 10 bases. CDR3 length: 16 residues. Germline values: CDR1 SGDLS, CDR2 YYNGEE. V dropped 3 bases and J dropped 1; count of bases not matched to a gene: 5. The CDR3 reads CASSALAGVGTDTQYF. The DNA of the CDR3 is TGTGCCAGCAGCGCCCTAGCGGGGGTAGGCACAGATACGCAGTATTTT.

This chain joins TRBV5-1 and TRBJ2-3, with TRBD2 matching 9 bases. There are 16 residues in the CDR3. The trim removed 3 bases at V and 1 base at J, leaving 6 bases unmatched. Germline V gives CDR1 SGHRS, CDR2 YFSETQ. CDR3 residues: CASSSVLAGGTDTQYF. CDR3 sequence (DNA): TGCGCCAGCAGCTCCGTCTTAGCGGGGGGCACAGATACGCAGTATTTT.

V gene TRBV7-9 combines with J gene TRBJ1-4; 7 bases line up with TRBD1. The length of the CDR3 is 15 residues. Germline V gene data show CDR1 as SEHNR and CDR2 as FQNEAQ (reference sequence). J gave up 3 bases and V 1 base, and 2 bases lay outside the gene matches. Here the CDR3 DNA reads TGTGCCAGCAGCTTAGGGGACAGTCCTAATGAAAAACTGTTTTTT. Protein: CASSLGDSPNEKLFF.